This T cell receptor (beta chain) comes out of a study of beta chain features in type 1 diabetes. Findings of the study overall: Insertions at VDJ junctions were less frequent in type 1 diabetes patients. These patients also deleted more nucleotides at the same junctions.

Remarks on this clone: Its antigen is still unknown.

With 0 bases clipped from V and 3 bases from J, the junction kept 8 bases outside the gene matches. CDR3 size: 17 residues. Germline values: CDR1 MNHEY, CDR2 SMNVEV (reference sequence). Expressed TCRB transcripts were sequenced because the entire RNA isolate underwent reverse transcription. Generated by immunoSEQ multiplex PCR, the TCRdb table keeps only in-frame clones and is missing some. The repertoire holds 900,000 or so clones, with roughly 16% as singletons. This sequence was found in a woman between 18 and 29 years old in good health. The rearrangement uses TRBV27 and TRBJ2-7; 10 bases map to TRBD2. The specimen was naive CD4+ T cells from blood. The CDR3: CASSLSSGRAEIYEQYF. CDR3 bases: TGTGCCAGCAGTTTATCAAGCGGGAGGGCCGAGATCTACGAGCAGTACTTC.